The clone carrying this T cell receptor beta chain was counted between two and nine times. Its specificity is not known. Here immunoSEQ multiplex PCR was the method, and the copy in TCRdb shows in-frame clones only, minus some. The sample lists 120,000 or so clones, more than 75% occurring once. The data belong to a study of radiation and T cells in renal cell carcinoma. Study at large: Nephrectomy followed 15 Gy stereotactic body radiation by 4 weeks. Regarding the study as a whole: Pretreatment tumor biopsies were lacking, so baseline clonotypes are unknown.

Time point of the sample: blood 2 weeks post-SBRT. Treatment reported: 15 Gy SBRT to primary tumor, nephrectomy 4 weeks later. Serial blood draws occurred at baseline and 2 and 4 weeks post-SBRT. The patient's renal cell carcinoma had clear cell pathology. The source was blood, collected from a patient whose treatment included radiotherapy and nephrectomy. This clonotype was obtained from an older woman with renal cell carcinoma.

The CDR3 region is CASSPTWSDTEAFF. DNA of the CDR3: TGTGCCAGCAGTCCGACTTGGTCGGACACTGAAGCTTTCTTT. This chain uses TRBV28 with TRBJ1-1; no firm D call. Trimming removed 5 bases from V and 3 bases from J, with 13 bases in between. CDR3 length equals 14 residues. Germline values: CDR1 MDHEN, CDR2 SYDVKM.